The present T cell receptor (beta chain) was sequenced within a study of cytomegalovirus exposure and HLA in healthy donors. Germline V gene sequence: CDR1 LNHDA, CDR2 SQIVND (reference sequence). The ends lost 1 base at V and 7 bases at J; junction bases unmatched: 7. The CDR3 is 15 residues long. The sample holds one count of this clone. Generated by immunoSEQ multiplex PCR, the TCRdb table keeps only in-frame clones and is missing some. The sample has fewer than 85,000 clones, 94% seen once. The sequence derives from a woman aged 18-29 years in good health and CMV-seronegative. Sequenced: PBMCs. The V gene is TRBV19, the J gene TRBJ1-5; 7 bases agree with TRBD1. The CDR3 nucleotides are TGTGCCAGTAGTATAGTAGCAGGGGGTGGGCAGCCCCAGCATTTT. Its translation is CASSIVAGGGQPQHF. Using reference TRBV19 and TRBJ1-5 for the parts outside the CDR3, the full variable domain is DGGITQSPKYLFRKEGQNVTLSCEQNLNHDAMYWYRQDPGQGLRLIYYSQIVNDFQKGDIAEGYSVSREKKESFPLTVTSAQKNPTAFYLCASSIVAGGGQPQHFGDGTRLSIL.